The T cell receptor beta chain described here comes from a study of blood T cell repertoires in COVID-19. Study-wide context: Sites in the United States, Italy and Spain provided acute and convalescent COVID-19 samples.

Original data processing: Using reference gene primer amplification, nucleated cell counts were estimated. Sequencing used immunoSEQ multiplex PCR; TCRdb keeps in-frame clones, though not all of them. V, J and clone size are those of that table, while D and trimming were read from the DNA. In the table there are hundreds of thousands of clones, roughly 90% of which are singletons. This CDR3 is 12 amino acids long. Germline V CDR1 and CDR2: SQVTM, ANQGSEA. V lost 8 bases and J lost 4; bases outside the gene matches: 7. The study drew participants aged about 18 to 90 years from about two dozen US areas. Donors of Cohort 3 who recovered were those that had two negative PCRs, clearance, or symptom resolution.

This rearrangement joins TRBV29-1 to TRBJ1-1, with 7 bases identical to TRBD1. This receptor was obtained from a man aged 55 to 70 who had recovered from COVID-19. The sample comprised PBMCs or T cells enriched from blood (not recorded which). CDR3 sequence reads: CSTRQGSTEAFF. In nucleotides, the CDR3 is TGCAGCACCCGACAGGGTAGCACTGAAGCTTTCTTT.